A selection of T cell receptor beta chains follows, all from one sample in a study of Ad26.COV2.S vaccination and SARS-CoV-2 variants. Sequenced by immunoSEQ multiplex PCR; TCRdb stores in-frame clones only, minus some. Of about 98,000 clones in the sample, around three quarters were seen once. The source material was peripheral blood, sampled after recovery from COVID-19. The receptors derive from a human donor who had recovered from COVID-19. CDR3s include the opening cysteine and the closing phenylalanine or tryptophan. The D gene is left open where the match is weak. Clone sizes are given selectively: once, few, many, or a class where the clone is expanded.

D gene | J gene | clone size | CDR3 length | V gene | CDR3 protein | CDR3 DNA
NA | TRBJ2-1 | NA | 12 | TRBV7-3 | CASSLNPNEQFF | TGTGCCAGCAGCCTAAATCCCAATGAGCAGTTCTTC
NA | TRBJ2-5 | NA | 14 | TRBV6-2/TRBV6-3 | CASSYSNGEETQYF | TGTGCCAGCAGTTACTCGAACGGAGAAGAGACCCAGTACTTC
NA | TRBJ2-3 | NA | 16 | TRBV7-3 | CASSLGPGDSTDTQYF | TGTGCCAGCAGCTTAGGTCCAGGGGATAGCACAGATACGCAGTATTTT
NA | TRBJ2-7 | NA | 15 | TRBV5-4 | CASSFAAASSYEQYF | TGTGCCAGCAGCTTCGCCGCGGCTAGCTCCTACGAGCAGTACTTC
TRBD1 | TRBJ1-2 | NA | 17 | TRBV10-2 | CASSEITGGGGMDGYTF | TGCGCCAGCAGTGAGATAACAGGGGGCGGAGGGATGGATGGCTACACCTTC
NA | TRBJ2-7 | NA | 18 | TRBV3-1/TRBV3-2 | CASSHQRALSGQSYEQYF | TGTGCCAGCAGCCACCAAAGGGCTCTATCCGGACAGTCCTACGAGCAGTACTTC
NA | TRBJ2-7 | NA | 13 | TRBV7-9 | CASSWGDFNEQYF | TGTGCCAGCAGCTGGGGGGACTTCAACGAGCAGTACTTC
TRBD1 | TRBJ2-5 | NA | 11 | TRBV5-1 | CASSLDGTGHF | TGCGCCAGCAGCTTGGACGGGACAGGGCACTTC
TRBD1 | TRBJ1-2 | NA | 13 | TRBV6-2/TRBV6-3 | CASNPTGNYGYTF | TGTGCCAGCAACCCGACAGGGAACTATGGCTACACCTTC
NA | TRBJ2-7 | few | 12 | TRBV28 | CASSSTVYEQYF | TGTGCCAGCAGTTCCACAGTTTACGAGCAGTACTTC
NA | TRBJ2-7 | NA | 19 | TRBV23-1 | CASSQSGLRLESSSYEQYF | TGCGCCAGCAGTCAATCCGGGCTTAGGCTAGAATCGAGCTCCTACGAGCAGTACTTC
NA | TRBJ1-1 | NA | 15 | TRBV7-2 | CASSLRLAERSEAFF | TGTGCCAGCAGCTTGAGACTGGCCGAGCGTAGTGAAGCTTTCTTT
NA | TRBJ1-6 | once | 16 | TRBV5-1 | CASSLDLGEENSPLHF | TGCGCCAGCAGCTTGGATCTTGGGGAGGAGAATTCACCCCTCCACTTT
NA | TRBJ2-3 | NA | 14 | TRBV7-9 | CASSLGSPGDTQYF | TGTGCCAGCAGCTTAGGGTCCCCGGGGGATACGCAGTATTTT
TRBD2 | TRBJ2-3 | NA | 15 | TRBV12-5 | CASGFDLAATDTQYF | TGTGCTAGTGGTTTTGATCTAGCGGCCACAGATACGCAGTATTTT
NA | TRBJ2-4 | few | 15 | TRBV6-4 | CASSADFGAKNIQYF | TGTGCCAGCAGTGCCGACTTCGGGGCCAAAAACATTCAGTACTTC
NA | TRBJ2-2 | NA | 15 | TRBV6-1 | CASSEQTPGSGELFF | TGTGCCAGCAGTGAACAGACACCGGGGTCCGGGGAGCTGTTTTTT
NA | TRBJ2-3 | NA | 15 | TRBV4-3 | CASSQEQDTTDTQYF | TGCGCCAGCAGCCAAGAACAGGATACCACAGATACGCAGTATTTT
NA | TRBJ2-7 | NA | 15 | TRBV4-2 | CASSQDRRSSYEQYF | TGTGCCAGCAGCCAAGACCGAAGGAGCTCCTACGAGCAGTACTTC
NA | TRBJ1-2 | NA | 15 | TRBV5-6 | CASSVTGWSNYGYTF | TGTGCCAGCAGCGTTACAGGGTGGTCTAACTATGGCTACACCTTC
TRBD1 | TRBJ2-1 | NA | 16 | TRBV6-2/TRBV6-3 | CASSTSGTGGYNEQFF | TGTGCCAGCAGTACGTCCGGGACAGGGGGCTACAATGAGCAGTTCTTC
NA | TRBJ1-2 | NA | 14 | TRBV3-1/TRBV3-2 | CASSQVTGEHGYTF | TGTGCCAGCAGCCAAGTAACGGGGGAGCATGGCTACACCTTC
NA | TRBJ2-3 | NA | 13 | TRBV7-9 | CASSLVGSDTQYF | TGTGCCAGCAGCTTAGTGGGGTCAGATACGCAGTATTTT
NA | TRBJ1-2 | NA | 14 | TRBV4-2 | CASSSPDSFYGYTF | TGTGCCAGCAGCTCCCCGGACAGTTTCTATGGCTACACCTTC
NA | TRBJ1-1 | few | 13 | TRBV30 | CAWSYGSNTEAFF | TGTGCCTGGAGTTATGGGTCAAACACTGAAGCTTTCTTT
NA | TRBJ1-2 | NA | 12 | TRBV28 | CASSLWRERYTF | TGTGCCAGCAGTTTATGGAGGGAACGGTACACCTTC
NA | TRBJ1-3 | NA | 15 | TRBV27 | CASSLSGGRGNTIYF | TGTGCCAGCAGTTTATCGGGGGGTAGAGGAAACACCATATATTTT
TRBD1 | TRBJ2-2 | NA | 17 | TRBV5-1 | CASSLWFRGGEIGELFF | TGCGCCAGCAGCTTGTGGTTCCGAGGGGGCGAAATCGGGGAGCTGTTTTTT
TRBD2 | TRBJ2-5 | NA | 13 | TRBV12-3/TRBV12-4 | CASSPGTSGSQYF | TGTGCCAGCAGCCCTGGGACTAGCGGCTCCCAGTACTTC
TRBD1 | TRBJ2-2 | NA | 15 | TRBV5-4 | CASSLGDRVTGELFF | TGTGCCAGCAGCTTAGGAGACAGGGTAACCGGGGAGCTGTTTTTT
NA | TRBJ2-7 | few | 12 | TRBV6-5 | CASSSQGGEQYF | TGTGCCAGCAGTTCACAGGGAGGCGAGCAGTACTTC
NA | TRBJ2-7 | once | 14 | TRBV6-5 | CASRASGTSYEQYF | TGTGCCAGCAGAGCCTCCGGGACAAGCTATGAGCAGTACTTC
NA | TRBJ2-1 | NA | 14 | TRBV15 | CATSRDTPFNEQFF | TGTGCCACCAGCAGAGATACGCCTTTCAATGAGCAGTTCTTC
NA | TRBJ2-7 | NA | 15 | TRBV3-1/TRBV3-2 | CASSQDLRLSYEQYF | TGTGCCAGCAGCCAAGATTTGAGACTATCCTACGAGCAGTACTTC
NA | TRBJ2-3 | NA | 12 | TRBV7-9 | CASSLAADTQYF | TGTGCCAGCAGCTTAGCTGCAGATACGCAGTATTTT
TRBD2 | TRBJ2-5 | few | 13 | TRBV19 | CASSTGGQETQYF | TGTGCCAGTTCTACGGGGGGGCAAGAGACCCAGTACTTC
NA | TRBJ2-6 | NA | 16 | TRBV5-6 | CASSSGETTGANVLTF | TGTGCCAGCTCCTCAGGGGAAACTACTGGGGCCAACGTCCTGACTTTC
TRBD1 | TRBJ1-2 | NA | 15 | TRBV28 | CASSLPGTDAYGYTF | TGTGCCAGCAGTTTGCCCGGGACAGACGCATATGGCTACACCTTC
TRBD1 | TRBJ2-7 | NA | 15 | TRBV19 | CASSPTGTASYEQYF | TGTGCCAGTAGTCCAACCGGGACAGCCTCCTACGAGCAGTACTTC
NA | TRBJ2-5 | NA | 12 | TRBV10-1 | CASSEYWETQYF | TGCGCCAGCAGTGAGTATTGGGAGACCCAGTACTTC
NA | TRBJ1-1 | NA | 14 | TRBV29-1 | CSVEDRRGNTEAFF | TGCAGCGTTGAAGATCGGAGAGGGAACACTGAAGCTTTCTTT
TRBD2 | TRBJ2-5 | NA | 13 | TRBV3-1/TRBV3-2 | CASSGGVQETQYF | TGTGCCAGTAGCGGGGGGGTTCAGGAGACCCAGTACTTC
NA | TRBJ1-4 | NA | 16 | TRBV14 | CASSQDQGWTNEKLFF | TGTGCCAGCAGCCAAGATCAGGGTTGGACTAATGAAAAACTGTTTTTT
NA | TRBJ1-5 | NA | 13 | TRBV5-5 | CASSLTGGQPQHF | TGTGCCAGCAGCTTGACGGGGGGTCAGCCCCAGCATTTT
NA | TRBJ1-2 | NA | 14 | TRBV3-1/TRBV3-2 | CASSQPWTHTGYTF | TGTGCCAGCAGCCAACCCTGGACCCACACGGGCTACACCTTC
TRBD2 | TRBJ2-5 | NA | 14 | TRBV9 | CASSAAGVGETQYF | TGTGCCAGCAGCGCCGCGGGGGTCGGGGAGACCCAGTACTTC
TRBD1 | TRBJ1-1 | few | 13 | TRBV29-1 | CSVVRGLNTEAFF | TGCAGCGTTGTCAGGGGGCTAAACACTGAAGCTTTCTTT
NA | TRBJ1-1 | NA | 14 | TRBV6-5 | CASSYGRANTEAFF | TGTGCCAGCAGTTACGGCAGGGCGAACACTGAAGCTTTCTTT
NA | TRBJ1-1 | NA | 14 | TRBV7-2 | CASSLGLLSPEAFF | TGTGCCAGCAGCTTAGGGCTGCTCTCGCCAGAAGCTTTCTTT
NA | TRBJ2-1 | NA | 13 | TRBV14 | CASSPGTANEQFF | TGTGCCAGCAGCCCTGGGACTGCAAATGAGCAGTTCTTC
NA | TRBJ1-5 | NA | 15 | TRBV6-5 | CASRVSQGANQPQHF | TGTGCCAGCAGGGTATCACAGGGAGCCAATCAGCCCCAGCATTTT